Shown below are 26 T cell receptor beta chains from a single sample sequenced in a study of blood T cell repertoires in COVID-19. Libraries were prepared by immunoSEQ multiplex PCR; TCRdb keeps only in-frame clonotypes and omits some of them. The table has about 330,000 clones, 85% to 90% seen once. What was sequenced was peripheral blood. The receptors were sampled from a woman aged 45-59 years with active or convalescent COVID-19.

The CDR3 DNA follows: TGTGCCAGCAGTGAGCAGGGTCTGGACACTGAAGCTTTCTTT. Its protein is CASSEQGLDTEAFF. The chain employs TRBV6-1 and TRBJ1-1; weak D call: TRBD1 (5 bases). This CDR3 has 14 amino acids. V lost 3 bases and J lost 3, with 11 bases in between. Germline CDR1 MNHNS, CDR2 SASEGT.

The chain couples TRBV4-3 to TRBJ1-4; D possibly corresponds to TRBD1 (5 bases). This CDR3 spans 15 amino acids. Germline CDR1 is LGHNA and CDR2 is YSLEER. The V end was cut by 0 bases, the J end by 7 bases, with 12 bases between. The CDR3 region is CASSQDKQEGEKLFF. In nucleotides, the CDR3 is TGCGCCAGCAGCCAAGATAAACAGGAGGGTGAAAAACTGTTTTTT.

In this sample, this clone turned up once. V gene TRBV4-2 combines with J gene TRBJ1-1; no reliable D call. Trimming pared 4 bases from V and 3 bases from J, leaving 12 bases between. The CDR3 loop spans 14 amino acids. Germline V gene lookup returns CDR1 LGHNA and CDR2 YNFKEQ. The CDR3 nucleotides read TGTGCCAGCAGCCCCAAAGCCGGGGACACTGAAGCTTTCTTT. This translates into CASSPKAGDTEAFF.

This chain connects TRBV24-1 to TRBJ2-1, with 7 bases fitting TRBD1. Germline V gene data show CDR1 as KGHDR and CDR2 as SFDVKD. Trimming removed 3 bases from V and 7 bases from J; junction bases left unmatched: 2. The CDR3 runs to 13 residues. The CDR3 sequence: CATSDDRVNEQFF. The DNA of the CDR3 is TGTGCCACCAGTGATGACAGGGTAAATGAGCAGTTCTTC.

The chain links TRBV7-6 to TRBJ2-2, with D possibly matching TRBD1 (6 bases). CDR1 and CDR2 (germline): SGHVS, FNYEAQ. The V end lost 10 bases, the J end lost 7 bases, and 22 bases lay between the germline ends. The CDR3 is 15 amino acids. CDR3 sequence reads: CATSLTGSVNGELFF. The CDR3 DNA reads TGTGCCACTTCCCTAACAGGGTCGGTCAACGGGGAGCTGTTTTTT.

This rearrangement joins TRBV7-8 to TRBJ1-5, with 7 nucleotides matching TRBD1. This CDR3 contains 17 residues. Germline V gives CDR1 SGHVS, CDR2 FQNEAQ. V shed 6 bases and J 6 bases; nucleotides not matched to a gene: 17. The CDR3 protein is CASSFDRAVRGSQPQHF. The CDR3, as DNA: TGTGCCAGCAGTTTCGACAGGGCTGTTCGAGGTAGTCAGCCCCAGCATTTT.

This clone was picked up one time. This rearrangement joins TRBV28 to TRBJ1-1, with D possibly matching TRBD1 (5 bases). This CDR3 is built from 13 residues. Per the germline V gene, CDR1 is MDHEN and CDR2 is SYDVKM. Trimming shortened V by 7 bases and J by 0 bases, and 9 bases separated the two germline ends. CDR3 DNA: TGTGCCAGCAAAAGGGGCATGAACACTGAAGCTTTCTTT. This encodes CASKRGMNTEAFF.

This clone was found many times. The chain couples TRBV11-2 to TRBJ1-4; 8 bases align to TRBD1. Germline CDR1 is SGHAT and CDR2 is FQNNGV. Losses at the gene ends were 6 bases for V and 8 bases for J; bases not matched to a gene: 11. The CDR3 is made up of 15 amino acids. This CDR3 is CASSPGGQGEEKLFF. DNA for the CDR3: TGTGCCAGCAGTCCAGGGGGCCAAGGGGAGGAAAAACTGTTTTTT.

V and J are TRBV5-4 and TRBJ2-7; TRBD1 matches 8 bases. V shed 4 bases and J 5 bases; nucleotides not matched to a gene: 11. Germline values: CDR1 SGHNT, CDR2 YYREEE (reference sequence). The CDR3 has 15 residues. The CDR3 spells CASSPDRGRENEQYF. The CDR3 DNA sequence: TGTGCCAGCAGCCCAGACAGGGGACGGGAAAACGAGCAGTACTTC.

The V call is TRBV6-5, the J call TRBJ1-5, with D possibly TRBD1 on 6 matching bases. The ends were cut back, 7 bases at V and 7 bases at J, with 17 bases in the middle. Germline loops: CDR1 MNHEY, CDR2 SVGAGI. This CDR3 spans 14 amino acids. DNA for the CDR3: TGTGCCAGCACTGGAGGGGGGGCAGGGCAGCCCCAGCATTTT. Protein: CASTGGGAGQPQHF.

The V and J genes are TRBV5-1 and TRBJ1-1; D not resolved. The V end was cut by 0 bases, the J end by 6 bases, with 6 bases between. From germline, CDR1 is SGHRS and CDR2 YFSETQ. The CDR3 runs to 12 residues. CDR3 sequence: CASSLGYSEAFF. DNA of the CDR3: TGCGCCAGCAGCTTGGGTTATTCTGAAGCTTTCTTT.

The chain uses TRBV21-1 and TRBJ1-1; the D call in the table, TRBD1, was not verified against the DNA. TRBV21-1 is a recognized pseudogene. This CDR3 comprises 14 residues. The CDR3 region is CASSNAGPMPEAFF. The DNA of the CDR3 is TGTGCCAGCAGCAACGCAGGGCCTATGCCTGAAGCTTTCTTT.

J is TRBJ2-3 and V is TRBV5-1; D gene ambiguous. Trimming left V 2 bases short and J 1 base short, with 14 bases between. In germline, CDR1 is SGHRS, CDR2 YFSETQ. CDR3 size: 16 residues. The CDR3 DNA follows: TGCGCCAGCAGCTTCCGCCCCCCCGGAGGCACAGATACGCAGTATTTT. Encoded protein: CASSFRPPGGTDTQYF.

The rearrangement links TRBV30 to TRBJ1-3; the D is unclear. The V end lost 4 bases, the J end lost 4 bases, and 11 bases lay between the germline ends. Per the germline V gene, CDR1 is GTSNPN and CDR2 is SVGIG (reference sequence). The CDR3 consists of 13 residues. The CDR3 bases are TGTGCCTGGAATTCCCGGAGGGGAAACACCATATATTTT. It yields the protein CAWNSRRGNTIYF.

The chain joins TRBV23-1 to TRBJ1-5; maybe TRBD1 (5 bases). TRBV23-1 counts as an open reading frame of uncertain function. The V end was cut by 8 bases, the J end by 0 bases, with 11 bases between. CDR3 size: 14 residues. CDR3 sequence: CASGARYSNQPQHF. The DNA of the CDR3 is TGCGCCAGCGGGGCCCGGTATAGCAATCAGCCCCAGCATTTT.

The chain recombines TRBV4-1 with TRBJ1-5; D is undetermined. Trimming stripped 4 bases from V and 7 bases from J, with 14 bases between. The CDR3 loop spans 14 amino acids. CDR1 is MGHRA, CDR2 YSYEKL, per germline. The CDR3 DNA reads TGCGCCAGCAGCCCGGTGGGAGGCGGGCAGCCCCAGCATTTT. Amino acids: CASSPVGGGQPQHF.

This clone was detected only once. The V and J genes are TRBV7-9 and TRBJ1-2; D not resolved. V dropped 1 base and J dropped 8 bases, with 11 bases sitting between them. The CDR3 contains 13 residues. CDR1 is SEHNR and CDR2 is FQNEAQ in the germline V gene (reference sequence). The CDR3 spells CASSLGSGRGYTF. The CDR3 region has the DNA TGTGCCAGCAGCTTAGGGTCGGGGAGAGGCTACACCTTC.

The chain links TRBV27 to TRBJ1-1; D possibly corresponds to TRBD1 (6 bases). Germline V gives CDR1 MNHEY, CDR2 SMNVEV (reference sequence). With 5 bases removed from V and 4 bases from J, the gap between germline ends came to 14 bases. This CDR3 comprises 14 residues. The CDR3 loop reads CASSGGGGATEAFF. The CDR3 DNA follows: TGTGCCAGCAGTGGGGGCGGGGGGGCCACTGAAGCTTTCTTT.

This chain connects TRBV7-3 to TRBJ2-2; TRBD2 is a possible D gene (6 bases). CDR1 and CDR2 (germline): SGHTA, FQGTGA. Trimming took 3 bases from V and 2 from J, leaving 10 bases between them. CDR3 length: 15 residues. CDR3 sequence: CASSFRDSNTGELFF. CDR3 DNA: TGTGCCAGCAGCTTTCGGGACTCCAACACCGGGGAGCTGTTTTTT. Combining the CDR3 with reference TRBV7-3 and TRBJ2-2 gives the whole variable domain GAGVSQTPSNKVTEKGKYVELRCDPISGHTALYWYRQSLGQGPEFLIYFQGTGAADDSGLPNDRFFAVRPEGSVSTLKIQRTERGDSAVYLCASSFRDSNTGELFFGEGSRLTVL.

This CDR3 is CATSDLRTGDTYNEQFF. CDR3 nucleotide sequence: TGTGCCACCAGTGATTTGCGGACAGGGGATACCTACAATGAGCAGTTCTTC. The chain is built from TRBV24-1 and TRBJ2-1; 9 nucleotides line up with TRBD1. The CDR3 spans 17 residues. After removal of 0 bases from V and 2 bases from J, the junction contained 4 bases not matched to a gene. Germline assignment: CDR1 KGHDR and CDR2 SFDVKD.

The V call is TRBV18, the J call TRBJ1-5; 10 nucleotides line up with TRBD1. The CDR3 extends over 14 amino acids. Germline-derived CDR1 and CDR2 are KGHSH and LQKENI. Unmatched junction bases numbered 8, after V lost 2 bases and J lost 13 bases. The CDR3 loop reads CASSPGTGDRMQHF. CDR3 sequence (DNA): TGTGCCAGCTCACCAGGGACAGGGGACAGGATGCAGCATTTT.

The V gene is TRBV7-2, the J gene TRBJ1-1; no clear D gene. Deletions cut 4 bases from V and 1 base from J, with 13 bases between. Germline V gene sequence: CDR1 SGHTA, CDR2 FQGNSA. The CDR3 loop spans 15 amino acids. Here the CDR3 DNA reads TGTGCCAGCAGCTCATCGAGGCAGCAGAACACTGAAGCTTTCTTT. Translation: CASSSSRQQNTEAFF.

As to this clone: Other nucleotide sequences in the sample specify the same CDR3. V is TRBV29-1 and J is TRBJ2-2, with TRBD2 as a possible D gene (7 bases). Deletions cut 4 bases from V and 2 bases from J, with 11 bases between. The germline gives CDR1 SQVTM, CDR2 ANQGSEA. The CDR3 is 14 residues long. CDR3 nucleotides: TGCAGCGTTGCCGGGGGGCCAAACACCGGGGAGCTGTTTTTT. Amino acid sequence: CSVAGGPNTGELFF.

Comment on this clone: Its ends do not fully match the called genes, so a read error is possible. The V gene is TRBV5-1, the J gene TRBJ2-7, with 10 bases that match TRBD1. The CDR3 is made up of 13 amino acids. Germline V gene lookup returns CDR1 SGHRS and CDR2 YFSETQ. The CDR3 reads CASSLGTGEEQYF. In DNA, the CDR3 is TGCGCCAGCAGTTTGGGGACAGGGGAAGAGCAGTACTTC.

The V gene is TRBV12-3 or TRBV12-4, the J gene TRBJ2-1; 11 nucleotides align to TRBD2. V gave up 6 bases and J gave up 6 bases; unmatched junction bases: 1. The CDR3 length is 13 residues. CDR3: CASRGLAANEQFF. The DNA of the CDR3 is TGTGCCAGCAGGGGACTAGCGGCCAATGAGCAGTTCTTC.

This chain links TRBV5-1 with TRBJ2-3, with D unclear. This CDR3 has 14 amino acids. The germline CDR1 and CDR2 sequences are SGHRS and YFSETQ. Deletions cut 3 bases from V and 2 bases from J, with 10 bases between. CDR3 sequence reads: CASSSLPYTDTQYF. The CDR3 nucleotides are TGCGCCAGCAGCTCCCTACCATACACAGATACGCAGTATTTT.